This T cell receptor (beta chain) was identified during a study of blood T cell repertoires in COVID-19. For the study at large: PBMCs, B-cell-depleted T cells, or T cells were the source of the cDNA or gDNA that made up the material.

J lost 3 bases, V lost 0 bases, and 4 bases had no gene match. The length of the CDR3 is 15 residues. The germline V gene encodes CDR1 SGHRS and CDR2 YFSETQ. Clones were read by immunoSEQ multiplex PCR, and TCRdb kept only the in-frame ones, dropping some. The data show under 300,000 clones, roughly 89% seen once. The source is a woman aged 40 to 49 who had recovered from COVID-19. V is TRBV5-1 and J is TRBJ2-3; 7 nucleotides align to TRBD1. The material sequenced was peripheral blood. CDR3 region: CASSLAQGETDTQYF. In nucleotides, the CDR3 is TGCGCCAGCAGCTTGGCCCAGGGGGAAACAGATACGCAGTATTTT. Full variable domain (remainder filled in from reference TRBV5-1 and TRBJ2-3): KAGVTQTPRYLIKTRGQQVTLSCSPISGHRSVSWYQQTPGQGLQFLFEYFSETQRNKGNFPGRFSGRQFSNSRSEMNVSTLELGDSALYLCASSLAQGETDTQYFGPGTRLTVL.